This TCR beta chain is from a study of T cells in localized non-small cell lung cancer (dated by TCRdb to about 2020). The study in broad terms: Comparing tumors with uninvolved tumor-adjacent lungs, the study looked at the T cell repertoires of roughly 250 patients with early-stage NSCLC. A mean age of around 66 years was recorded for the NSCLC patients, of whom roughly 130 were male and 90 to 110 were female. All 236 NSCLC patients in the cohort were treatment-naive and had localized lung tumors that were resected.

General study outcomes and caveats: Higher T cell density in blood was associated with longer overall survival, whereas higher clonality in adjacent lung was associated with shorter survival. Uninvolved tumor-adjacent lung showed the highest T cell clonality, higher than tumor, which suggests more focused antigenic responses in the uninvolved tumor-adjacent lung. Because multi-region tumor sequencing was not done, intratumor heterogeneity could not be ruled out. Because of the exploratory design, TCR variables were selected using unadjusted p-values without false-discovery rate correction. A median of roughly 60 of the top 100 tumor clones were detected in paired uninvolved adjacent lung, and about 29 of these tumor clones were also found among the top 100 clones of the paired uninvolved adjacent lung.

At diagnosis, peripheral blood, uninvolved tumor-adjacent lung and tumor were collected and stored as a combination of fresh-frozen and FFPE material. For TCR repertoire profiling, blood samples were analyzed as peripheral blood mononuclear cells. With respect to this clone: Its antigen is unknown. Qualities for individual bases were not recorded, and no much larger clone is one base off.

The immunoSEQ Assay was used to sequence TCR beta CDR3 regions from DNA. As for the original processing: To compute T cell density, TCR beta template counts were normalized to usable DNA, which was estimated by amplifying housekeeping genes. Richness was estimated using the preseqR package, with extrapolation to 400,000 templates for PBMC samples and to 120,000 templates for tissue samples. Clonality was defined by subtracting Pielou's evenness from one. Differential abundance testing on productive amino-acid clonotypes, with a minimum total count of 5 and an alpha of 0.1, was used to identify tissue-enriched TCRs. The Jaccard Index and the Morisita Overlap Index were used to quantify repertoire overlap between compartments. TCR beta CDR3s were clustered by GLIPH together with public tetramer-defined viral CDR3s, and at least three viral sequences plus V-gene enrichment were required for viral motifs. TCRdb took over this immuneACCESS table, retaining in-frame rearrangements with V and J assigned. Such tables are incomplete; in checked studies, under half of the missing clones stem from an unresolved V gene, and the remainder is unexplained. Clone size and V and J calls were adopted from that table, with D and trimming inferred from the DNA. This sample is represented by about 40,000 clones; roughly nine tenths of them were singletons. Together, the top ten hold approximately 10% of the sample.

The clonotype comes from a woman between 35 and 75 years old with stage II lung adenocarcinoma. Source: PBMCs, taken before any cancer treatment.

Here the CDR3 is given as CASSEYLAGEQFF. The sequence in DNA is TGTGCCAGCAGTGAGTATCTAGCCGGTGAGCAGTTCTTC. Recombination linked TRBV2 to TRBJ2-1; 5 matching bases give a weak D call of TRBD2. From the germline V gene, CDR1 is SNHLY and CDR2 is FYNNEI. The CDR3 numbers 13 residues from cysteine through phenylalanine. Only the CDR3 DNA stays, 39 bases, in frame from base 1. V was cut back by 3 bases and J by 9 bases, leaving a gap of 12 bases between them.